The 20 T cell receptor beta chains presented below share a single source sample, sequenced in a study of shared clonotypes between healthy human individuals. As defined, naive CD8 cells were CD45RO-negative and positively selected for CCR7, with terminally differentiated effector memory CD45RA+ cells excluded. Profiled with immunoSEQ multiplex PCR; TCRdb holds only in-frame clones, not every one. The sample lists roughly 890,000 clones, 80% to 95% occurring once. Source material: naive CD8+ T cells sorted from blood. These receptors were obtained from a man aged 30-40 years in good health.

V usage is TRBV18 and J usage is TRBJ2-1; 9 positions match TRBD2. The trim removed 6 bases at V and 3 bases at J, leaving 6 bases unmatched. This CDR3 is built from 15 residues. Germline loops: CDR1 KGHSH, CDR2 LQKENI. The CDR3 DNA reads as TGTGCCAGCTCGTCCGGGACTAGCAGCTACAATGAGCAGTTCTTC. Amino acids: CASSSGTSSYNEQFF.

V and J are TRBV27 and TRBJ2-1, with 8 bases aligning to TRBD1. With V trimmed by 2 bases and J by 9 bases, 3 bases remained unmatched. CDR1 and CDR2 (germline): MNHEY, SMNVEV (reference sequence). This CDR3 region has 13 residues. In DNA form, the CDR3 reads TGTGCCAGCAGTTTAGGACAGGGTACTGAGCAGTTCTTC. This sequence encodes CASSLGQGTEQFF.

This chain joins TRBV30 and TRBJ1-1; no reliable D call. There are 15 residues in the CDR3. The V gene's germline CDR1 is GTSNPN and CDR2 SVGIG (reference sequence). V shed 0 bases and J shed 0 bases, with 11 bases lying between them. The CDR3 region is CAWSVQEAMNTEAFF. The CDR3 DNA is TGTGCCTGGAGTGTCCAGGAGGCCATGAACACTGAAGCTTTCTTT. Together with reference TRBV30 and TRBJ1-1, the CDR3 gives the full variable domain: SQTIHQWPATLVQPVGSPLSLECTVEGTSNPNLYWYRQAAGRGLQLLFYSVGIGQISSEVPQNLSASRPQDRQFILSSKKLLLSDSGFYLCAWSVQEAMNTEAFFGQGTRLTVV.

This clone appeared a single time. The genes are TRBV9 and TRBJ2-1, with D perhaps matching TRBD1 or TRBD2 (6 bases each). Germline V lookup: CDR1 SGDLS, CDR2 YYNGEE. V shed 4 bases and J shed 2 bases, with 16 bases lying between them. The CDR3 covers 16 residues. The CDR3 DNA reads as TGTGCCAGCAGCCCCCGACTGGGGGGCACCTACAATGAGCAGTTCTTC. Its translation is CASSPRLGGTYNEQFF.

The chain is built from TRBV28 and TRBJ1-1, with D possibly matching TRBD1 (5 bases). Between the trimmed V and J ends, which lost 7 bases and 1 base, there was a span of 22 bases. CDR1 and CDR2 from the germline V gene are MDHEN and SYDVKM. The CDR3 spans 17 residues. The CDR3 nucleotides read TGTGCCAGCAAATTCCCCCCCCCTCAGGGATCGAACACTGAAGCTTTCTTT. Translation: CASKFPPPQGSNTEAFF.

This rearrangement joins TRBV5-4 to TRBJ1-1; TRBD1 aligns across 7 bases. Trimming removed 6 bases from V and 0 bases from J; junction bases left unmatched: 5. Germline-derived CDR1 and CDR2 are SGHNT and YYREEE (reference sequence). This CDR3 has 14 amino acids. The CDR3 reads CASTDRTMNTEAFF. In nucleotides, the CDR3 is TGTGCCAGCACGGACAGGACAATGAACACTGAAGCTTTCTTT.

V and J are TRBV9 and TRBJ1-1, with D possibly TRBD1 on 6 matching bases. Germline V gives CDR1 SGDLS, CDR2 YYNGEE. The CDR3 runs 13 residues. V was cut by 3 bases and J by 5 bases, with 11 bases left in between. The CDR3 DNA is TGTGCCAGCAGCGAGGGGGTAGAAACTGAAGCTTTCTTT. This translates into CASSEGVETEAFF.

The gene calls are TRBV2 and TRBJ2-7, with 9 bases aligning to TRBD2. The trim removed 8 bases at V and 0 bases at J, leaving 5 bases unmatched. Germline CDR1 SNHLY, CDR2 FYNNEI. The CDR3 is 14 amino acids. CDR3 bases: TGTGCCAGCCCGCGGGAGGGGAACTCCTACGAGCAGTACTTC. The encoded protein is CASPREGNSYEQYF.

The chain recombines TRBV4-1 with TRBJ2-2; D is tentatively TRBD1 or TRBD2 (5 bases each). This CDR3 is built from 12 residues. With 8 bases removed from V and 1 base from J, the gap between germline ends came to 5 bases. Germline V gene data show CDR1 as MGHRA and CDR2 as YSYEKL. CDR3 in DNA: TGCGCCAGCGGGGGGAACACCGGGGAGCTGTTTTTT. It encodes CASGGNTGELFF.

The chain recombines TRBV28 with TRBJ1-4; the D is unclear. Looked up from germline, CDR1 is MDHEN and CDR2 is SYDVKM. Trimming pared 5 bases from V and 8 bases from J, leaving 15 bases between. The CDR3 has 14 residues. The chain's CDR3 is CASSPPGSREKLFF. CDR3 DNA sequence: TGTGCCAGCAGTCCCCCGGGGAGTAGGGAAAAACTGTTTTTT.

CDR3 bases: TGTGCCAGCAGCGCAGCCGAGGCGCCTACTGATACGCAGTATTTT. Amino acids: CASSAAEAPTDTQYF. The chain combines TRBV7-9 with TRBJ2-3; D unclear. Looked up from germline, CDR1 is SEHNR and CDR2 is FQNEAQ (reference sequence). This CDR3 region has 15 residues. The germline V and J ends were trimmed by 5 bases and 6 bases, with 18 bases remaining between them.

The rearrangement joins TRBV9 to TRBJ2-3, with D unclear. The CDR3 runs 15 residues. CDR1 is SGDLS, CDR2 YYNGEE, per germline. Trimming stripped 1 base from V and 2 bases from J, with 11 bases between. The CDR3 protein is CASSVTWGDTDTQYF. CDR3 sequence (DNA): TGTGCCAGCAGCGTAACCTGGGGTGACACAGATACGCAGTATTTT. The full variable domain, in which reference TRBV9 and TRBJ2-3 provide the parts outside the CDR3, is DSGVTQTPKHLITATGQRVTLRCSPRSGDLSVYWYQQSLDQGLQFLIQYYNGEERAKGNILERFSAQQFPDLHSELNLSSLELGDSALYFCASSVTWGDTDTQYFGPGTRLTVL.

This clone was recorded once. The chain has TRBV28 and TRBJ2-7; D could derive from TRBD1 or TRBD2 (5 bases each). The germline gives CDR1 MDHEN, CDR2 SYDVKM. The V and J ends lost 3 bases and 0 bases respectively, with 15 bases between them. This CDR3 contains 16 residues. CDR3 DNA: TGTGCCAGCAGTTTGCCTCCGGGACGCCCCTCCTACGAGCAGTACTTC. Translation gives CASSLPPGRPSYEQYF.

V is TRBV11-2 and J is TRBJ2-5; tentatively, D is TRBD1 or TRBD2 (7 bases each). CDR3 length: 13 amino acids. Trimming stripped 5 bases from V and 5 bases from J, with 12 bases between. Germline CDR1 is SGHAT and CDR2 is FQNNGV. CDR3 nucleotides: TGTGCCAGCAGCCGAGCGGGACAGGAGACCCAGTACTTC. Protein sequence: CASSRAGQETQYF.

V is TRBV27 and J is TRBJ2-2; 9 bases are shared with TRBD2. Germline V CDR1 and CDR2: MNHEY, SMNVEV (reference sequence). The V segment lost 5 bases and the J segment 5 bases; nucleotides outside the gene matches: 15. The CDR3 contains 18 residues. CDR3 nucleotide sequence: TGTGCCAGCAGTCCGGGACTAGCCTACAGGGATCAAACCGGGGAGCTGTTTTTT. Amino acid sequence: CASSPGLAYRDQTGELFF.

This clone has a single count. Written as DNA, the CDR3 is TGTGCCAGCAGCTTTAACCCGACTCGGACAGGGGAGGTTGGCAATCAGCCCCAGCATTTT. Translated, it gives CASSFNPTRTGEVGNQPQHF. This chain uses TRBV7-8 with TRBJ1-5; 9 nucleotides match TRBD1. Per the germline V gene, CDR1 is SGHVS and CDR2 is FQNEAQ. This CDR3 has 20 residues. With V trimmed by 3 bases and J by 2 bases, 17 bases remained unmatched.

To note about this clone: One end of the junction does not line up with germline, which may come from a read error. The CDR3 DNA follows: TGTGCTAGCAGCTCCTCGGCCCGCAATGAGCAGTTCTTC. Translation gives CASSSSARNEQFF. This chain uses TRBV7-7 with TRBJ2-1; D remains ambiguous. Germline values: CDR1 SSHAT, CDR2 FNYEAQ (reference sequence). The CDR3 is 13 amino acids.

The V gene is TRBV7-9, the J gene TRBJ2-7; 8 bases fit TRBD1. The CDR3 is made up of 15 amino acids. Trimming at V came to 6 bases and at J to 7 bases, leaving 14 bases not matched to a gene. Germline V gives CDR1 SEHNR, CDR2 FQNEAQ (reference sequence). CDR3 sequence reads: CASSARQGITREQYF. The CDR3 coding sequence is TGTGCCAGCAGTGCCCGACAGGGGATTACGAGGGAGCAGTACTTC.

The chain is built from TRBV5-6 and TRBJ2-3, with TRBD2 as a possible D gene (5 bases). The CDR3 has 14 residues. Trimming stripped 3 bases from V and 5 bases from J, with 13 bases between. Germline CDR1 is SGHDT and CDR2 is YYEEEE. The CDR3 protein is CASSSDGVGDTQYF. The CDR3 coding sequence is TGTGCCAGCAGCTCGGACGGGGTGGGAGATACGCAGTATTTT.

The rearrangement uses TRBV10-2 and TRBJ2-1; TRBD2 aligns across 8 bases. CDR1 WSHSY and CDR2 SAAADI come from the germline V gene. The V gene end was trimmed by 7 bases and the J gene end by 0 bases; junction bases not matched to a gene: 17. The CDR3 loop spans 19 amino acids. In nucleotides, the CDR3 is TGCGCCAGCAACGAGGCTAGCGGGCTCCTTATTCACTCCTACAATGAGCAGTTCTTC. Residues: CASNEASGLLIHSYNEQFF.